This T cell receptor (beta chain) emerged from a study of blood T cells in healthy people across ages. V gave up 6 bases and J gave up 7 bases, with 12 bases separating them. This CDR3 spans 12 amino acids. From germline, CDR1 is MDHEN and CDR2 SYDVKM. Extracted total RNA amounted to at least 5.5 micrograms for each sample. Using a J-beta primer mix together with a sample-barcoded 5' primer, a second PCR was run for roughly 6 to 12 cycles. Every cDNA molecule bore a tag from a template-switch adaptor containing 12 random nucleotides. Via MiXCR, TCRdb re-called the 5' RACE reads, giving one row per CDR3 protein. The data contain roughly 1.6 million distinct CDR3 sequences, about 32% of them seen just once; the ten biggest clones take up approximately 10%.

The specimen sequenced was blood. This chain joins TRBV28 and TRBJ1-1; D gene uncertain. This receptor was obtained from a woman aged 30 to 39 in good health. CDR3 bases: TGTGCCAGCAGACCTAGGGTGGATGAAGCTTTCTTT. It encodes CASRPRVDEAFF. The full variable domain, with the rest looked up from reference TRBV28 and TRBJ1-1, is DVKVTQSSRYLVKRTGEKVFLECVQDMDHENMFWYRQDPGLGLRLIYFSYDVKMKEKGDIPEGYSVSREKKERFSLILESASTNQTSMYLCASRPRVDEAFFGQGTRLTVV.